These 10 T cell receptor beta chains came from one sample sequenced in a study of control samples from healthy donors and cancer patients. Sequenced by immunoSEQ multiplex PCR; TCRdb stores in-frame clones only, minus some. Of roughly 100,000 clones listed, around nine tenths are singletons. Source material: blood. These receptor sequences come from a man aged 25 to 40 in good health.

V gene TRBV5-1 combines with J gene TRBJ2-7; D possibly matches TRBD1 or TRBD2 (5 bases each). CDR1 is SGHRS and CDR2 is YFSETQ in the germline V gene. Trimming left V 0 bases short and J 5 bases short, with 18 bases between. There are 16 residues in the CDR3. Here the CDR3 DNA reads TGCGCCAGCAGCTTGGGTATCCGGGACCCCAGTGACGAGCAGTACTTC. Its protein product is CASSLGIRDPSDEQYF.

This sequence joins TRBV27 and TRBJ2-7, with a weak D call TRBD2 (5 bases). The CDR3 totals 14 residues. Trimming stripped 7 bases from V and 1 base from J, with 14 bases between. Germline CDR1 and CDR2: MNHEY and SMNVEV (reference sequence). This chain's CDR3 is CASTSGSRSYEQYF. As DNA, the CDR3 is TGTGCCAGCACCTCGGGGAGTCGGTCCTACGAGCAGTACTTC.

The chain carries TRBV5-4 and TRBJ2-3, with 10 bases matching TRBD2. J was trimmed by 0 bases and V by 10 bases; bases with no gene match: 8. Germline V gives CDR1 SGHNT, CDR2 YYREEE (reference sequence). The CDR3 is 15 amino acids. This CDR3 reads CASRGLATSTDTQYF. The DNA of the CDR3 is TGTGCCTCCCGGGGACTAGCGACTAGCACAGATACGCAGTATTTT.

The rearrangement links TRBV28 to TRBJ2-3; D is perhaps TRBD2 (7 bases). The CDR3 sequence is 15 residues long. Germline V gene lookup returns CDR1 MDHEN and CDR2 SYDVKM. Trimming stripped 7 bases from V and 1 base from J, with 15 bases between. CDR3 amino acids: CASKGGGVGTDTQYF. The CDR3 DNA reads TGTGCCAGCAAGGGAGGGGGGGTTGGCACAGATACGCAGTATTTT.

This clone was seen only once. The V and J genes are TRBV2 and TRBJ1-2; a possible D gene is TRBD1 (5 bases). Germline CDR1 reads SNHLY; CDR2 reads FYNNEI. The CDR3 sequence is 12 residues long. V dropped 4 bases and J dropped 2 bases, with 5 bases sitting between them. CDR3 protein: CASSGGNYGYTF. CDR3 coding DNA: TGTGCCAGCAGTGGGGGGAACTATGGCTACACCTTC.

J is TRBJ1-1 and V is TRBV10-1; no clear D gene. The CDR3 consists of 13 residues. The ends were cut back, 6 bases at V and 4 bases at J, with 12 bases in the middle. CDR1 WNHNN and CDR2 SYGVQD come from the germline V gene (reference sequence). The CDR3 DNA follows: TGCGCCAGCAGCCCCACACAAGTCACTGAAGCTTTCTTT. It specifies CASSPTQVTEAFF.

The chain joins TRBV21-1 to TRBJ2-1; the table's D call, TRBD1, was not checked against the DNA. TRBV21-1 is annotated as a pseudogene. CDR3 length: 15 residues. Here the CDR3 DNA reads TGTGCCAGCAGCGGGGACAGGGAACCTGACCATGAGCAGTTCTTC. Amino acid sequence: CASSGDREPDHEQFF.

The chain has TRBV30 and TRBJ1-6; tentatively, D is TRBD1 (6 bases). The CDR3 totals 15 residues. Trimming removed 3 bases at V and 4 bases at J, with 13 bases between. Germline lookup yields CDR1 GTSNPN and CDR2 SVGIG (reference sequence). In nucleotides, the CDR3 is TGTGCCTGGAGCCCAGAGACAGGATATAATTCACCCCTCCACTTT. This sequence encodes CAWSPETGYNSPLHF.

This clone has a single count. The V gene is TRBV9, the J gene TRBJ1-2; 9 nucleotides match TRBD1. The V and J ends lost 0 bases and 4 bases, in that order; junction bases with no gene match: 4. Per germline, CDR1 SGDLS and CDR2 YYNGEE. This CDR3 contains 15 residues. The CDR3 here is CASSVGQGGSYGYTF. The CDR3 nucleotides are TGTGCCAGCAGCGTAGGACAGGGGGGTAGCTATGGCTACACCTTC.

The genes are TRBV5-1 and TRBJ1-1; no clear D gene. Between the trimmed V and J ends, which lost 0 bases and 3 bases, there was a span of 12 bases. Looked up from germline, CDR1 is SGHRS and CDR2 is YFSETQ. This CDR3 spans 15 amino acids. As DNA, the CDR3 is TGCGCCAGCAGCTTGGGCCCCTCTGGGGACACTGAAGCTTTCTTT. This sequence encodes CASSLGPSGDTEAFF. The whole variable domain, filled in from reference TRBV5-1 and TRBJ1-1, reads KAGVTQTPRYLIKTRGQQVTLSCSPISGHRSVSWYQQTPGQGLQFLFEYFSETQRNKGNFPGRFSGRQFSNSRSEMNVSTLELGDSALYLCASSLGPSGDTEAFFGQGTRLTVV.